The present T cell receptor beta chain was sequenced within a study of shared clonotypes between healthy human individuals. Overall study: There were three CD4 naive, three CD4 memory, two CD8 naive and one CD8 memory plates per donor.

CDR1 SGHAT and CDR2 FQNNGV come from the germline V gene. Trimming took off 5 bases at V and 3 bases at J, with 15 bases between the two ends. This CDR3 comprises 15 residues. Across several immunoSEQ plates, the genomic DNA of each subset was split evenly. In the original workflow: Owing to the provision of junction-only sequences devoid of quality scores by immunoSEQ, filtering differed. Generated by immunoSEQ multiplex PCR, the TCRdb table keeps only in-frame clones and is missing some. For V, J and clone size, that table is used; D and trimming come from the DNA. The repertoire holds hundreds of thousands of clones, with 55% to 85% as singletons. Healthy HIV-negative adults with no recent acute infections or vaccinations were recruited as donors.

The clonotype originates from a woman under 40 in good health. Sequencing input: memory CD4+ T cells sorted from blood. Subset of the sample: CD45RA-negative fraction. V is TRBV11-2 and J is TRBJ2-3; weak D call: TRBD2 (5 bases). The CDR3 spells CASSTKTPGTDTQYF. The CDR3 coding sequence is TGTGCCAGCAGCACAAAGACGCCGGGAACAGATACGCAGTATTTT.